This record covers a single T cell receptor beta chain. The antigen is unknown. This sample stems from a study of beta chain features in type 1 diabetes. Regarding the study as a whole: PCR could preferentially amplify shorter templates, alike in patients and controls.

The V gene's germline CDR1 is MNHEY and CDR2 SVGAGI. The CDR3 length is 13 residues. The V segment lost 6 bases and the J segment 4 bases; nucleotides outside the gene matches: 2. Expressed TCRB transcripts were sequenced because the entire RNA isolate underwent reverse transcription. Sequencing used immunoSEQ multiplex PCR; TCRdb keeps in-frame clones, though not all of them. The data contain under 900,000 clones, about a sixth of them singletons. The source material was naive CD4+ T cells from blood. V usage is TRBV6-5 and J usage is TRBJ2-2; 7 bases are shared with TRBD1. This receptor was identified in a woman younger than 35 in good health. The CDR3 protein is CASRRDSTGELFF. The CDR3 nucleotides read TGTGCCAGCAGAAGGGACAGCACCGGGGAGCTGTTTTTT.